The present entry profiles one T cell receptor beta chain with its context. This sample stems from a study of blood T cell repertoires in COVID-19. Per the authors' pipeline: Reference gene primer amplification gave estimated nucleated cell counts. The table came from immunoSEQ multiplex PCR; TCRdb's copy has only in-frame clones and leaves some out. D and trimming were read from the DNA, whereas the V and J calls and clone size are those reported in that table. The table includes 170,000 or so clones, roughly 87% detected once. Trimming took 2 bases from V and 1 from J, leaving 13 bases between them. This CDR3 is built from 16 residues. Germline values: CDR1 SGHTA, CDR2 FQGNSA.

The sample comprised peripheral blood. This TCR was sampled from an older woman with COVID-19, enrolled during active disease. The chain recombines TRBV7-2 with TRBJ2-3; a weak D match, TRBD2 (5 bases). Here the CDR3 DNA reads TGTGCCAGCAGCTTACAAGGTGGGAGAGGCACAGATACGCAGTATTTT. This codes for CASSLQGGRGTDTQYF.